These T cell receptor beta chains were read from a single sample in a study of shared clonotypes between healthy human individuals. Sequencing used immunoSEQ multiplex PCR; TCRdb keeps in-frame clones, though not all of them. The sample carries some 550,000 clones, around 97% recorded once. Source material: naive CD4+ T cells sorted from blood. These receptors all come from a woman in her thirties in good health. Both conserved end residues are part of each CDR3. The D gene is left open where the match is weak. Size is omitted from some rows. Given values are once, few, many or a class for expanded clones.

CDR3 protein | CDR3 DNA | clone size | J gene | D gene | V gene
CASSQVSSPLHF | TGCGCCAGCAGCCAAGTATCTTCACCCCTCCACTTT | . | TRBJ1-6 | . | TRBV4-1
CASSLGAGGTDTQYF | TGCGCCAGCAGCTTGGGAGCGGGAGGAACAGATACGCAGTATTTT | . | TRBJ2-3 | TRBD2 | TRBV5-1
CASQKQVGEKLFF | TGTGCCAGCCAAAAACAGGTGGGGGAAAAACTGTTTTTT | . | TRBJ1-4 | . | TRBV19
CASSEGHMNTEAFF | TGTGCCAGCAGTGAGGGACATATGAACACTGAAGCTTTCTTT | . | TRBJ1-1 | . | TRBV6-1
CASSLESGNNQPQHF | TGTGCCAGCAGCTTAGAATCAGGGAACAATCAGCCCCAGCATTTT | . | TRBJ1-5 | . | TRBV7-9
CASSARGETQYF | TGTGCCAGCAGTGCTCGGGGGGAGACCCAGTACTTC | once | TRBJ2-5 | . | TRBV6-1
CASSARSYNEQFF | TGCGCCAGCAGCGCAAGGTCCTACAATGAGCAGTTCTTC | . | TRBJ2-1 | . | TRBV5-1
CSASRGEQFF | TGCAGTGCTTCCCGGGGTGAGCAGTTCTTC | . | TRBJ2-1 | . | TRBV20-1
CASSSGPLRETQYF | TGTGCCAGCAGTTCGGGACCTTTAAGAGAGACCCAGTACTTC | . | TRBJ2-5 | . | TRBV28
CASSTGPLASEQYF | TGTGCCAGTAGTACGGGACCACTAGCATCCGAGCAGTACTTC | . | TRBJ2-7 | . | TRBV19
CASSISDRGTDTQYF | TGTGCCAGTAGTATCTCTGACCGAGGCACAGATACGCAGTATTTT | . | TRBJ2-3 | . | TRBV19
CASSLSDSAYEQYF | TGCGCCAGCAGCCTCTCGGACAGTGCCTACGAGCAGTACTTC | once | TRBJ2-7 | . | TRBV5-1
CASSSGTDTEAFF | TGCGCCAGCAGCTCTGGGACGGACACTGAAGCTTTCTTT | . | TRBJ1-1 | . | TRBV5-1
CASSVWGGPETQYF | TGTGCCAGCAGCGTGTGGGGCGGGCCTGAGACCCAGTACTTC | . | TRBJ2-5 | . | TRBV5-8
CASSPQYGSYEQYF | TGTGCCAGCAGTCCTCAGTATGGATCCTACGAGCAGTACTTC | . | TRBJ2-7 | . | TRBV6-4
CAWSVTANTEAFF | TGTGCCTGGAGTGTAACCGCGAACACTGAAGCTTTCTTT | . | TRBJ1-1 | . | TRBV30
CATSRAFGGSRYEQYF | TGTGCCACCAGCAGGGCCTTTGGCGGGAGCAGGTACGAGCAGTACTTC | . | TRBJ2-7 | TRBD2 | TRBV15
CASGRAATSGQETQYF | TGCGCCAGCGGACGAGCGGCGACTAGCGGCCAAGAGACCCAGTACTTC | . | TRBJ2-5 | TRBD2 | TRBV5-1
CASSYSLAGAYEQYF | TGTGCCAGCAGTTACTCCTTAGCGGGAGCCTACGAGCAGTACTTC | . | TRBJ2-7 | TRBD2 | TRBV6-5
CASSFQGGVTTEAFF | TGTGCCAGCAGCTTTCAGGGAGGGGTGACCACTGAAGCTTTCTTT | . | TRBJ1-1 | . | TRBV11-2
CASTVGANTGELFF | TGTGCCAGTACTGTGGGAGCGAACACCGGGGAGCTGTTTTTT | . | TRBJ2-2 | . | TRBV19
CASSNQNQPQHF | TGTGCCAGCAGCAATCAGAATCAGCCCCAGCATTTT | . | TRBJ1-5 | . | TRBV7-2
CASSWGTVSGANVLTF | TGTGCCAGCAGCTGGGGGACCGTATCTGGGGCCAACGTCCTGACTTTC | . | TRBJ2-6 | . | TRBV5-6
CASSLQSGGKTGELFF | TGTGCCAGCAGTTTGCAATCAGGGGGAAAGACCGGGGAGCTGTTTTTT | . | TRBJ2-2 | TRBD1 | TRBV28
CASSLQKGGYTF | TGTGCCAGCAGTTTACAAAAAGGTGGCTACACCTTC | . | TRBJ1-2 | . | TRBV27
CASSLPRGGGTGSGNTIYF | TGTGCCAGCAGCCTCCCCCGGGGTGGGGGGACAGGCTCTGGAAACACCATATATTTT | . | TRBJ1-3 | TRBD1 | TRBV9
CASSDSGGNTEAFF | TGTGCCAGCAGTGATTCGGGGGGGAACACTGAAGCTTTCTTT | . | TRBJ1-1 | . | TRBV2
CASSLAREFYEQYF | TGTGCCAGCAGCTTAGCTAGGGAATTCTACGAGCAGTACTTC | . | TRBJ2-7 | . | TRBV13
CASSPALNEKLFF | TGTGCCAGCTCACCCGCCCTTAATGAAAAACTGTTTTTT | . | TRBJ1-4 | . | TRBV18
CASSLWGAQNGGELFF | TGCGCCAGCAGCTTGTGGGGGGCGCAAAATGGCGGGGAGCTGTTTTTT | . | TRBJ2-2 | . | TRBV5-1
CASSPHEAQETQYF | TGTGCCAGCAGCCCTCACGAAGCTCAAGAGACCCAGTACTTC | . | TRBJ2-5 | . | TRBV7-2